The 9 T cell receptor beta chains in this list originate from one sample, sequenced in a study of T cells in Graves' hyperthyroidism and ophthalmopathy. TCR beta CDR3 sequences were amplified from RNA transcripts. HTBI primers were the set used in a first-round RT-PCR of the TCR CDR3. Via MiXCR, TCRdb re-called the multiplex PCR reads, giving one row per CDR3 protein. The repertoire holds about 520,000 distinct CDR3 sequences, with around 21% as singletons. The sample was blood. The source of these receptors is a man aged 18 to 35 with Graves' hyperthyroidism.

There are many counts of this clonotype. The rearrangement uses TRBV7-8 and TRBJ2-2, with D perhaps given as TRBD1 or TRBD2 (6 bases each). Germline V gene data show CDR1 as SGHVS and CDR2 as FQNEAQ. Trimming removed 5 bases at V and 6 bases at J, with 19 bases between. The CDR3 is 16 amino acids. The DNA for the CDR3 is TGTGCCAGCAGCCAGGGCATGGGGGGCGGCGCCGGGGAGCTGTTTTTT. The encoded protein is CASSQGMGGGAGELFF.

The chain joins TRBV4-1 to TRBJ2-6; 9 nucleotides agree with TRBD1. CDR1 is MGHRA, CDR2 YSYEKL, per germline. V was pared by 6 bases and J by 0 bases, with 3 bases of the junction left unmatched. The CDR3 sequence is 16 residues long. The CDR3 DNA reads as TGCGCCAGCAGGGGACAGGGTTCCTCTGGGGCCAACGTCCTGACTTTC. Protein: CASRGQGSSGANVLTF.

The chain recombines TRBV28 with TRBJ2-3, with D possibly being TRBD1 (5 bases). The germline V and J ends were trimmed by 6 bases and 5 bases, with 12 bases remaining between them. Germline V gene data show CDR1 as MDHEN and CDR2 as SYDVKM. This CDR3 comprises 13 residues. The CDR3 spells CASSGSQGDTQYF. The CDR3 DNA reads TGTGCCAGCAGCGGAAGTCAGGGAGATACGCAGTATTTT. The full variable domain, rest sourced from reference TRBV28 and TRBJ2-3, is DVKVTQSSRYLVKRTGEKVFLECVQDMDHENMFWYRQDPGLGLRLIYFSYDVKMKEKGDIPEGYSVSREKKERFSLILESASTNQTSMYLCASSGSQGDTQYFGPGTRLTVL.

This clonotype was seen only a few times. The chain couples TRBV28 to TRBJ1-5; D possibly corresponds to TRBD1 (5 bases). The CDR3 length is 19 residues. Trimming shortened V by 0 bases and J by 4 bases, and 22 bases separated the two germline ends. Germline V gene sequence: CDR1 MDHEN, CDR2 SYDVKM. The CDR3 spells CASSLWRTPGSVRNQPQHF. For the CDR3, the DNA is TGTGCCAGCAGTTTATGGCGGACACCTGGGAGCGTGAGAAATCAGCCCCAGCATTTT.

As regards this clonotype: A junction boundary mismatches the germline segment, possibly from a read error. The V and J genes are TRBV7-3 and TRBJ1-1, with D possibly being TRBD1 (6 bases). Germline CDR1 and CDR2: SGHTA and FQGTGA. This CDR3 comprises 14 residues. The CDR3 spells CASSFGGRDTEACF. The CDR3 DNA is TGTGCCAGCAGCTTCGGGGGTAGGGACACTGAAGCTTGCTTT. The complete variable domain, with remaining parts taken from reference TRBV7-3 and TRBJ1-1, reads GAGVSQTPSNKVTEKGKYVELRCDPISGHTALYWYRQSLGQGPEFLIYFQGTGAADDSGLPNDRFFAVRPEGSVSTLKIQRTERGDSAVYLCASSFGGRDTEACFGQGTRLTVV.

Points on this clonotype: Lacking the conserved final phenylalanine or tryptophan, this CDR3 likely reflects a read error. The J gene is TRBJ2-7, the V gene TRBV7-2, with 7 nucleotides matching TRBD2. This CDR3 comprises 15 residues. Germline V gives CDR1 SGHTA, CDR2 FQGNSA. V lost 5 bases, J lost 0 bases, and 7 bases stayed unmatched. The CDR3 loop reads CASSPGTKSSYEQYL. CDR3 nucleotide sequence: TGTGCCAGCAGCCCGGGGACTAAGAGCTCCTACGAGCAGTACTTG.

Ten or more counts support this clonotype. The chain has TRBV28 and TRBJ1-1; no firm D call. CDR1 MDHEN and CDR2 SYDVKM come from the germline V gene. Trimming stripped 8 bases from V and 0 bases from J, with 4 bases between. The CDR3 runs to 11 residues. The CDR3 spells CASLMNTEAFF. The CDR3 bases are TGTGCCAGCCTAATGAACACTGAAGCTTTCTTT.

V usage is TRBV12-5 and J usage is TRBJ1-6; the match to TRBD1 covers 7 bases. Germline loops: CDR1 LGHNT, CDR2 FRNRAP. The CDR3 runs 16 residues. The trim removed 3 bases at V and 10 bases at J, leaving 12 bases unmatched. CDR3 residues: CASGFIIRTGESPLHF. The CDR3 bases are TGTGCTAGTGGTTTCATTATCCGTACAGGGGAATCACCCCTCCACTTT.

In its sample, this clonotype was seen a few times. V and J are TRBV12-3 or TRBV12-4 and TRBJ1-3; 10 bases align to TRBD1. The ends lost 6 bases at V and 0 bases at J; junction bases unmatched: 2. CDR3 size: 15 residues. CDR3 in amino acids: CASRDRGFSGNTIYF. The CDR3 nucleotides read TGTGCCAGCAGGGACAGGGGGTTCTCTGGAAACACCATATATTTT.